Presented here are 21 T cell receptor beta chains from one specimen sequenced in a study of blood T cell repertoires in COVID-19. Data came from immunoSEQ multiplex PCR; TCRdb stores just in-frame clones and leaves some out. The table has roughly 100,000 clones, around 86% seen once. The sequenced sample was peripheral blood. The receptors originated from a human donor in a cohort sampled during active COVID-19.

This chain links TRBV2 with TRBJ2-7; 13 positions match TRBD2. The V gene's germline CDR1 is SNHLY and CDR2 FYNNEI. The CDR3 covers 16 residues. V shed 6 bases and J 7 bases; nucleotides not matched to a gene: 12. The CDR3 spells CASRPGTSGAIGEQYF. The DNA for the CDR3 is TGTGCCAGCAGACCCGGGACTAGCGGGGCCATAGGGGAGCAGTACTTC. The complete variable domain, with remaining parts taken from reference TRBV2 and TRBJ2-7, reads EPEVTQTPSHQVTQMGQEVILRCVPISNHLYFYWYRQILGQKVEFLVSFYNNEISEKSEIFDDQFSVERPDGSNFTLKIRSTKLEDSAMYFCASRPGTSGAIGEQYFGPGTRLTVT.

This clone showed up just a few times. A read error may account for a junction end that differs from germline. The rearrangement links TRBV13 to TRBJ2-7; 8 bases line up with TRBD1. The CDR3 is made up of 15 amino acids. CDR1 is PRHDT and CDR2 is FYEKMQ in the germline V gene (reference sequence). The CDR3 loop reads CASSLGQGSTYEQYF. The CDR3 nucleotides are TGTGCCAGCAGCCTAGGACAGGGTAGCACCTACGAGCAGTACTTC.

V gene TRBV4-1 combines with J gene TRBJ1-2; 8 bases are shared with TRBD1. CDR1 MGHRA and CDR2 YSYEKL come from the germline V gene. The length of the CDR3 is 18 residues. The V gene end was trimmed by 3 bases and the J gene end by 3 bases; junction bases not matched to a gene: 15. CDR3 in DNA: TGCGCCAGCAGCCACGGAAAACAACAGGGGGGGATGGACTATGGCTACACCTTC. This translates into CASSHGKQQGGMDYGYTF.

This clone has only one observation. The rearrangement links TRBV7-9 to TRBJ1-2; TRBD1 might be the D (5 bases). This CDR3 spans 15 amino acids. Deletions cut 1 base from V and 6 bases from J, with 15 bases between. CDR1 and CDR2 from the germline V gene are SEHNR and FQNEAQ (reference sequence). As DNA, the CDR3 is TGTGCCAGCAGCTTAGATGGTAACAGGATTCATGGCTACACCTTC. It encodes CASSLDGNRIHGYTF.

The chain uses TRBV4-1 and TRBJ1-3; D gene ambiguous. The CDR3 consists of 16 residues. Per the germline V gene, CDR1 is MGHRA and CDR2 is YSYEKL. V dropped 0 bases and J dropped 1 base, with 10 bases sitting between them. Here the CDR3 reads CASSQDYTGSGNTIYF. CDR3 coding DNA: TGCGCCAGCAGCCAAGATTATACGGGGTCTGGAAACACCATATATTTT.

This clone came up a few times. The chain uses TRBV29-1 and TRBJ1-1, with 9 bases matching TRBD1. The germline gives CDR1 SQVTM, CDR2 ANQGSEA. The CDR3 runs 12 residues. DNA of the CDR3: TGCAGTGCTACAGGGGGCGGTGCTGAAGCTTTCTTT. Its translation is CSATGGGAEAFF.

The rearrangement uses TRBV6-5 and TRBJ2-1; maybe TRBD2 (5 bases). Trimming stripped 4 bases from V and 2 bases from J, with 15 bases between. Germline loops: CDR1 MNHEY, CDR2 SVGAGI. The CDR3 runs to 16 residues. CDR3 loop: CASSSDVSGAYNEQFF. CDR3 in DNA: TGTGCCAGCAGTTCTGACGTCAGCGGAGCCTACAATGAGCAGTTCTTC.

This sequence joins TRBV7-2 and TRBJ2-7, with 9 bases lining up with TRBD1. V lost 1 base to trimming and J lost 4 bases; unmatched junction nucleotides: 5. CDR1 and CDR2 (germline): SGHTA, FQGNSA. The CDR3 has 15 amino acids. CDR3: CASSLVTGGGYEQYF. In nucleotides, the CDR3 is TGTGCCAGCAGCTTAGTTACAGGGGGCGGATACGAGCAGTACTTC.

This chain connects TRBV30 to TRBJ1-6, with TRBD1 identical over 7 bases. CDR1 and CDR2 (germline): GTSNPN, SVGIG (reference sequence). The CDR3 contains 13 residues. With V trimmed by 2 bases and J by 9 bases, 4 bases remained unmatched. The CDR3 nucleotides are TGTGCCTGGAGTAGGGACAGCAGTTCACCCCTCCACTTT. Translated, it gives CAWSRDSSSPLHF.

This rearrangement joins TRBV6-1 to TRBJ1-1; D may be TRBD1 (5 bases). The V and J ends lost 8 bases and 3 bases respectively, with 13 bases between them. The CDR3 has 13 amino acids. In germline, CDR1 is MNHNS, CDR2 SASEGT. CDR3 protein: CASGEDKDTEAFF. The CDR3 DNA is TGTGCCAGCGGGGAGGACAAAGACACTGAAGCTTTCTTT.

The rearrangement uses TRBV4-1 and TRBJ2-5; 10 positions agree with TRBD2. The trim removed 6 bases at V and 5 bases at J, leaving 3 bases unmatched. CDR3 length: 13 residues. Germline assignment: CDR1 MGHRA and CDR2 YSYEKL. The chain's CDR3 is CASRSSGSETQYF. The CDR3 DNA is TGCGCCAGCAGGTCTAGCGGGAGTGAGACCCAGTACTTC.

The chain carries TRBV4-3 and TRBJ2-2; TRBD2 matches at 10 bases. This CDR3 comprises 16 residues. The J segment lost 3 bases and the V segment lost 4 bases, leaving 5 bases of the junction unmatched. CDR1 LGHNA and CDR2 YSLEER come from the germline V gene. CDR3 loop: CASSPSGSLYTGELFF. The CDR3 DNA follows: TGCGCCAGCAGCCCTAGCGGGAGTTTATACACCGGGGAGCTGTTTTTT.

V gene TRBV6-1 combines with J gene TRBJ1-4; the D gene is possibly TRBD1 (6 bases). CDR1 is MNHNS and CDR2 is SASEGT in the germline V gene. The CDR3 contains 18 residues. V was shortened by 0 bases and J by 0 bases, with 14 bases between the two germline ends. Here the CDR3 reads CASSEALRGFATNEKLFF. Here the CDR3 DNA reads TGTGCCAGCAGTGAAGCGCTGAGGGGGTTTGCAACTAATGAAAAACTGTTTTTT.

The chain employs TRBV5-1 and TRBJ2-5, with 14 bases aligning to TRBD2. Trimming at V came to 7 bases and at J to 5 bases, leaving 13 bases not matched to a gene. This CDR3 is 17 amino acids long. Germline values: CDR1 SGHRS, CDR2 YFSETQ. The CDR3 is CASSPLTSGGARETQYF. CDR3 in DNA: TGCGCCAGCTCCCCTTTGACTAGCGGGGGGGCCAGGGAGACCCAGTACTTC. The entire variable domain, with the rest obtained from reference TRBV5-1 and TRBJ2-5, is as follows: KAGVTQTPRYLIKTRGQQVTLSCSPISGHRSVSWYQQTPGQGLQFLFEYFSETQRNKGNFPGRFSGRQFSNSRSEMNVSTLELGDSALYLCASSPLTSGGARETQYFGPGTRLLVL.

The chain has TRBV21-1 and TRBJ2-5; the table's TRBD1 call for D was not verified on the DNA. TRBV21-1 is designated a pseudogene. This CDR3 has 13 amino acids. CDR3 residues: CASGRDRGKTQYF. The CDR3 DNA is TGTGCCAGCGGGCGGGACAGGGGTAAGACCCAGTACTTC.

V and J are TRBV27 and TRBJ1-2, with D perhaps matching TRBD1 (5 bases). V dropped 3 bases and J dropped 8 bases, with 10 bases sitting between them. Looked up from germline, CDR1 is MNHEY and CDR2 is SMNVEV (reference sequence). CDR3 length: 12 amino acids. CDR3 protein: CASSFSGYGYTF. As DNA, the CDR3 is TGTGCCAGCAGTTTTTCAGGGTACGGCTACACCTTC.

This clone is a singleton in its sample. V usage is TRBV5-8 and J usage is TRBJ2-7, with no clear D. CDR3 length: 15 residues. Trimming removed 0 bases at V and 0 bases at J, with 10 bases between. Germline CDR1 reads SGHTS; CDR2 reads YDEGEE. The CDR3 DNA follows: TGTGCCAGCAGCTTGGGACTGCTGATCTCCTACGAGCAGTACTTC. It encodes CASSLGLLISYEQYF.

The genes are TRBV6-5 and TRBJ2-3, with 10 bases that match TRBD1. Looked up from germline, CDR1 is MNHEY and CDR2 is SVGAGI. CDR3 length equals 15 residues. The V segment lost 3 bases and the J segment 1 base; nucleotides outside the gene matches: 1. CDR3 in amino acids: CASSYGQGGTDTQYF. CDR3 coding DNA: TGTGCCAGCAGTTATGGACAGGGGGGCACAGATACGCAGTATTTT.

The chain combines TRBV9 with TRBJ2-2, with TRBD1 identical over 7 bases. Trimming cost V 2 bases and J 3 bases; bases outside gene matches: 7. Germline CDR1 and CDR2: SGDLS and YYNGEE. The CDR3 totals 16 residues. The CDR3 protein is CASSVMQGVDTGELFF. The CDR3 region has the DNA TGTGCCAGCAGCGTGATGCAGGGGGTTGACACCGGGGAGCTGTTTTTT.

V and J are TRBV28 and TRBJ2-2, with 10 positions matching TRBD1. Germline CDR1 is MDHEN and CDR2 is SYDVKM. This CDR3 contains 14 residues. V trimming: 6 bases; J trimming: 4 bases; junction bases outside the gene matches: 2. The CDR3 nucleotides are TGTGCCAGCAGGACAGGGGGCTTCACCGGGGAGCTGTTTTTT. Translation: CASRTGGFTGELFF.

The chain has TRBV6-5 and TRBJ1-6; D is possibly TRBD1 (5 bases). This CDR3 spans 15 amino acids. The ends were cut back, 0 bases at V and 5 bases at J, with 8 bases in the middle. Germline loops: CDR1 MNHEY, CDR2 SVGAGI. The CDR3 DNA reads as TGTGCCAGCAGTTACTCACCAGGGAATAATTCACCCCTCCACTTT. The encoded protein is CASSYSPGNNSPLHF.